This record concerns one T cell receptor (beta chain) sequence. Its antigen is undetermined. The CDR3 extends over 15 amino acids. V dropped 3 bases and J dropped 3; count of bases not matched to a gene: 9. Per germline, CDR1 DFQATT and CDR2 SNEGSKA (reference sequence). Profiled with immunoSEQ multiplex PCR; TCRdb holds only in-frame clones, not every one. The sample contains some 500,000 clones, 89% of which appear only once. The data stem from a study of Ad26.COV2.S vaccination and SARS-CoV-2 variants. Study-wide results and limits: Vaccine recipients had higher spike-specific TCR breadth than placebo recipients. Using TCR breadth and depth analyses may have led to underestimated total T cell responses.

As for treatment: around 19 received Ad26.COV2.S at low or high dose, single or two shots; about 5 received placebo; per-sample allocation not given. All samples were drawn on day 63, counting from the first vaccine or placebo injection. Donation was by an adult aged 18-55 years who was in Boston. The chain employs TRBV20-1 and TRBJ2-3, with 7 bases matching TRBD2. Specimen: peripheral blood, collected in a trial of Ad26.COV2.S vaccine versus placebo. The receptor's source is a person between 18 and 65 years old who received the Ad26.COV2.S COVID-19 vaccine or a placebo. DNA for the CDR3: TGCAGTGCTAGTAGACCAGCGGGAAGTACAGATACGCAGTATTTT. Its protein is CSASRPAGSTDTQYF.